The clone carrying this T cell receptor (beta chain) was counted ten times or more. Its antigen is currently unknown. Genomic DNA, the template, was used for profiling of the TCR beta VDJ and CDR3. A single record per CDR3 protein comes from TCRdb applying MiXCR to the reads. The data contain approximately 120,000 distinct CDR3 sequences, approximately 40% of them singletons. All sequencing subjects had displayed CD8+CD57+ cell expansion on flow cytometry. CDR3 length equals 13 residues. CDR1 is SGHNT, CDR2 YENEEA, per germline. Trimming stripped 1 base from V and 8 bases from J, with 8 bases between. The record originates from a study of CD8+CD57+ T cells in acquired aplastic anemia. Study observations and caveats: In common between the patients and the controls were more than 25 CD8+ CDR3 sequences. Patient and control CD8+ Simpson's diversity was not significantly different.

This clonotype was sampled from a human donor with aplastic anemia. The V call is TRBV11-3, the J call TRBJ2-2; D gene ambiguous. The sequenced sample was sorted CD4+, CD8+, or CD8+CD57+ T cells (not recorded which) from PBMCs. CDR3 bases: TGTGCCAGCAGCTTAGCACAAAGAGGGGAGCTGTTTTTT. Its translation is CASSLAQRGELFF.